This is a list of T cell receptor beta chains from one sample in a study of cytomegalovirus exposure and HLA in healthy donors. TCRdb's table, derived via immunoSEQ multiplex PCR, lists solely in-frame clones and lacks some. The sample yields approximately 100,000 clones, roughly 92% seen once. The sample was PBMCs. The receptors were sampled from a woman younger than 45 in good health and CMV-seropositive. The CDR3 runs from the conserved cysteine through the conserved F or W. The D gene is left open where the match is weak. For some rows the clone size is stated as once, few or many, or as a class when expanded; others skip it.

V	J	D	size	CDR3	DNA
TRBV4-1	TRBJ2-3	TRBD2	-	CASSQDPSGRGSTDTQYF	TGCGCCAGCAGCCAAGATCCTAGCGGGAGAGGGAGCACAGATACGCAGTATTTT
TRBV5-1	TRBJ2-7	-	-	CASSLTGRTRRDEQYF	TGCGCCAGCAGCTTGACAGGCCGAACGCGTAGGGACGAGCAGTACTTC
TRBV5-4	TRBJ1-1	-	-	CASSLDGSGTEAFF	TGTGCCAGCAGCTTGGACGGTTCGGGCACTGAAGCTTTCTTT
TRBV7-6	TRBJ2-3	TRBD2	-	CASSARTSGRPEPDTQYF	TGTGCCAGCAGCGCCCGGACTAGCGGCCGTCCTGAGCCAGATACGCAGTATTTT
TRBV18	TRBJ1-1	TRBD1	once	CASSQNRGDTEAFF	TGTGCCAGCTCACAGAACAGGGGAGACACTGAAGCTTTCTTT
TRBV4-1	TRBJ1-1	-	many	CASRGLLRNTEAFF	TGCGCCAGCCGGGGACTTCTCCGGAACACTGAAGCTTTCTTT
TRBV19	TRBJ2-5	TRBD2	-	CASSKTSGKETQYF	TGTGCCAGTAGCAAGACTAGCGGGAAGGAGACCCAGTACTTC
TRBV4-2	TRBJ1-5	-	-	CAPTREGNAPQHF	TGTGCTCCTACCAGGGAGGGTAATGCTCCCCAGCATTTT
TRBV7-2	TRBJ1-5	TRBD1	-	CASSYRQGSNQPQHF	TGTGCCAGCAGCTACCGACAGGGTTCCAATCAGCCCCAGCATTTT
TRBV28	TRBJ2-1	TRBD1	-	CASSLRTGGNEQFF	TGTGCCAGCAGTTTACGGACAGGGGGCAATGAGCAGTTCTTC
TRBV21-1	TRBJ1-4	-	-	CASSTGRAQGTNEKLFF	TGTGCCAGCAGCACCGGCCGGGCACAGGGAACTAATGAAAAACTGTTTTTT
TRBV7-2	TRBJ1-1	-	-	CASSLTGRRTEAFF	TGTGCCAGCAGCTTAACTGGGAGGCGCACTGAAGCTTTCTTT
TRBV2	TRBJ2-5	-	-	CASARGHFQETQYF	TGTGCCAGCGCTCGTGGACATTTCCAAGAGACCCAGTACTTC
TRBV27	TRBJ1-5	-	-	CASSSTGRRLGWPQHF	TGTGCCAGCAGTTCCACGGGGAGGAGGTTGGGTTGGCCCCAGCATTTT
TRBV6-4	TRBJ2-1	TRBD2	-	CASISQAPLAGGVAEQFF	TGTGCCAGCATTTCCCAGGCGCCCCTAGCGGGAGGGGTGGCTGAGCAGTTCTTC
TRBV25-1	TRBJ1-5	TRBD1	-	CASSETGTGFPQPQHF	TGTGCCAGCAGTGAAACCGGGACAGGGTTCCCTCAGCCCCAGCATTTT
TRBV30	TRBJ2-7	TRBD2	-	CAWIPLGGGEYEQYF	TGTGCCTGGATCCCACTGGGGGGGGGAGAGTACGAGCAGTACTTC
TRBV10-3	TRBJ2-7	TRBD2	-	CAIRATAGTSSYEQYF	TGTGCCATCAGAGCTACGGCCGGGACTAGTTCCTACGAGCAGTACTTC
TRBV10-1	TRBJ2-1	TRBD2	-	CASSEGLAGGPKFF	TGCGCCAGCAGTGAAGGGCTAGCGGGAGGGCCGAAGTTCTTC
TRBV4-1	TRBJ2-2	TRBD1	-	CASSQTQGTAPGELFF	TGCGCCAGCAGCCAAACCCAAGGGACAGCTCCCGGGGAGCTGTTTTTT
TRBV9	TRBJ1-2	TRBD1	-	CASSADRGVEGYTF	TGTGCCAGCAGCGCCGACAGGGGAGTTGAGGGCTACACCTTC
TRBV27	TRBJ2-2	TRBD1	-	CASSITGGRTGELFF	TGTGCCAGCAGTATCACAGGGGGACGCACCGGGGAGCTGTTTTTT
TRBV13	TRBJ2-3	-	-	CASTRLWPSDTQYF	TGTGCCAGCACCAGATTGTGGCCCTCGGATACGCAGTATTTT
TRBV28	TRBJ2-7	TRBD2	-	CASTFATSGPSYEQYF	TGTGCCAGCACCTTCGCGACTAGCGGGCCTTCCTACGAGCAGTACTTC
TRBV11-3	TRBJ2-3	-	-	CASSQTDTQYF	TGTGCCAGCAGCCAGACAGATACGCAGTATTTT
TRBV5-1	TRBJ2-1	TRBD1	-	CASSLEGQAYNEQFF	TGCGCCAGCAGCTTGGAGGGACAGGCGTACAATGAGCAGTTCTTC
TRBV29-1	TRBJ2-5	TRBD1	-	CSARGGQGDFVQYF	TGCAGCGCCCGGGGGGGACAGGGGGATTTCGTCCAGTACTTC
TRBV11-3	TRBJ2-1	TRBD2	-	CASSLDWTSGTDQNNEQFF	TGTGCCAGCAGCTTAGATTGGACTAGCGGAACAGATCAAAACAATGAGCAGTTCTTC
TRBV30	TRBJ1-4	-	-	CAGTRGMNEKLFF	TGTGCCGGGACCAGGGGCATGAATGAAAAACTGTTTTTT
TRBV11-2	TRBJ2-1	-	once	CASSYYGLRLTYNEQFF	TGTGCCAGCAGCTATTACGGACTCCGGCTAACCTACAATGAGCAGTTCTTC
TRBV9	TRBJ2-7	TRBD2	-	CASSVAGSAGAYEQYF	TGTGCCAGCAGCGTAGCGGGGTCAGCGGGAGCCTACGAGCAGTACTTC
TRBV21-1	TRBJ2-7	-	-	CASSMPGQGLFAYEQYF	TGTGCCAGCAGCATGCCGGGACAGGGACTTTTTGCGTACGAGCAGTACTTC
TRBV9	TRBJ2-3	TRBD2	once	CASSLGRGTDTQYF	TGTGCCAGCAGCCTCGGGAGGGGCACAGATACGCAGTATTTT
TRBV27	TRBJ1-2	-	-	CASSLSGSGNRYGYTF	TGTGCCAGCAGTTTATCCGGGTCGGGGAACCGCTATGGCTACACCTTC
TRBV5-1	TRBJ1-3	-	-	CASSLTGKGNTIYF	TGCGCCAGCAGCTTAACAGGGAAGGGAAACACCATATATTTT
TRBV30	TRBJ2-1	TRBD2	-	CAWSAQTSGRLFF	TGTGCCTGGAGTGCCCAGACTAGCGGGAGGCTGTTCTTC
TRBV28	TRBJ2-7	-	-	CASRTGSQEYEQYF	TGTGCCAGCAGAACAGGGAGCCAGGAGTACGAGCAGTACTTC
TRBV28	TRBJ1-1	-	once	CASSEQVWNTEAFF	TGTGCCAGCAGTGAACAGGTTTGGAACACTGAAGCTTTCTTT
TRBV4-1	TRBJ1-1	-	-	CASSQDSPRSEAFF	TGCGCCAGCAGCCAAGATTCGCCGCGGAGTGAAGCTTTCTTT
TRBV7-9	TRBJ1-1	TRBD1	-	CASRLTGGPVGTEAFF	TGTGCCAGCAGATTGACAGGGGGCCCCGTTGGCACTGAAGCTTTCTTT
TRBV30	TRBJ1-2	-	-	CAWVKQTTGGYTF	TGTGCCTGGGTCAAACAGACAACAGGGGGCTACACCTTC
TRBV29-1	TRBJ1-2	TRBD1	-	CSVPKRTGTGGHTF	TGCAGCGTTCCTAAAAGAACCGGGACAGGGGGCCACACCTTC
TRBV7-6	TRBJ1-1	-	-	CATHNRVNTEAFF	TGTGCCACCCACAATCGGGTGAACACTGAAGCTTTCTTT
TRBV27	TRBJ2-5	-	-	CASSLSNRGAKETQYF	TGTGCCAGCAGTTTATCCAACCGGGGGGCGAAAGAGACCCAGTACTTC
TRBV27	TRBJ1-2	TRBD1	-	CASRFSPLDRDGYTF	TGTGCCAGCAGATTCTCCCCCTTGGACAGGGATGGCTACACCTTC
TRBV10-3	TRBJ2-5	-	once	CAISDRGSETQYF	TGTGCCATCAGTGACAGGGGATCGGAGACCCAGTACTTC
TRBV2	TRBJ1-5	-	-	CASSAQGEGNQPQHF	TGTGCCAGCAGTGCTCAGGGTGAAGGCAATCAGCCCCAGCATTTT
TRBV28	TRBJ2-7	-	-	CASSLRVFYEQYF	TGTGCCAGCAGTCTCCGGGTCTTCTACGAGCAGTACTTC
TRBV4-1	TRBJ2-1	TRBD2	-	CASSSQGTSGTPGSYNEQFF	TGCGCCAGCAGCTCTCAAGGGACTAGCGGTACCCCGGGCTCCTACAATGAGCAGTTCTTC
TRBV6-5	TRBJ1-1	-	once	CASRTTGSTEAFF	TGTGCCAGCAGAACCACAGGGAGCACTGAAGCTTTCTTT
TRBV4-2	TRBJ2-7	TRBD2	-	CASSRNTPGGDEQYF	TGTGCCAGCAGCCGGAACACCCCCGGGGGGGATGAGCAGTACTTC
TRBV4-3	TRBJ2-1	-	once	CASSQDIQDSSYNEQFF	TGCGCCAGCAGCCAAGATATACAGGACAGCTCCTACAATGAGCAGTTCTTC
TRBV6-1	TRBJ2-1	TRBD2	once	CASSELSGSSYNEQFF	TGTGCCAGCAGTGAATTGAGCGGGAGCTCCTACAATGAGCAGTTCTTC
TRBV14	TRBJ1-5	-	-	CASSSGGNQPQHF	TGTGCCAGCAGCTCGGGGGGAAATCAGCCCCAGCATTTT